This TCR beta chain was found in a study of blood T cell repertoires in COVID-19. For the study at large: T cells, B-cell-depleted T cells, or PBMCs provided the cDNA or gDNA that served as material.

Patients at the Seattle site were enrolled during active infection and followed longitudinally. Trimming pared 7 bases from V and 7 bases from J, leaving 17 bases between. The germline V gene encodes CDR1 LNHDA and CDR2 SQIVND (reference sequence). This CDR3 region has 14 residues. Clones were sequenced by immunoSEQ multiplex PCR, and TCRdb holds only the in-frame ones, with some missing. The table lists some 190,000 clones, about 84% of them singletons. The source of this sequence is a person aged 70 to 79 with COVID-19, enrolled during active disease. The sequenced material came from peripheral blood. The chain joins TRBV19 to TRBJ2-1; D is possibly TRBD2 (6 bases). The DNA for the CDR3 is TGTGCCAGTACCCCCGGGGACTTCGTAAATGAGCAGTTCTTC. Protein sequence: CASTPGDFVNEQFF.